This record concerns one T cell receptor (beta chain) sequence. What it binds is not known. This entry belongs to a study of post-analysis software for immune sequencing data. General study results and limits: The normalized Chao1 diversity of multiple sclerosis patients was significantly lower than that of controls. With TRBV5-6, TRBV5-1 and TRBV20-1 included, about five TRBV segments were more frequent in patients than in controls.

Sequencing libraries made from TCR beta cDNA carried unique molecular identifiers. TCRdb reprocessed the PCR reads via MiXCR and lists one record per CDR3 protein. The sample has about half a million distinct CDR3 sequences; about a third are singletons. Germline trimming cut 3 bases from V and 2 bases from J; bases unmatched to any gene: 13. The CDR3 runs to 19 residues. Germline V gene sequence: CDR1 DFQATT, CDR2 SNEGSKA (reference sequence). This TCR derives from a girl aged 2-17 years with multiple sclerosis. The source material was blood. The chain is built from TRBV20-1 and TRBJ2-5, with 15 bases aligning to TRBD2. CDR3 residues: CSASPPGTSGGTWQETQYF. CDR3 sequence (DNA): TGCAGTGCTAGCCCACCAGGGACTAGCGGGGGGACCTGGCAAGAGACCCAGTACTTC.